Listed here are 16 T cell receptor beta chains from one sample, sequenced in a study of T-cell memory formation after mild COVID-19. TCRdb re-called the 5' RACE reads with MiXCR, one entry per CDR3 protein. The table shows about 350,000 distinct CDR3 sequences, with approximately 15% occurring only once. Material for sequencing was PBMCs or a T cell subset sorted from them (not recorded which). Every receptor here comes from a young man who had mild COVID-19 (a few samples of this study predate the infection). Cell type and time point are not known.

This clonotype was counted many times. This sequence joins TRBV24-1 and TRBJ2-1; 9 bases map to TRBD1. Germline lookup yields CDR1 KGHDR and CDR2 SFDVKD. This CDR3 region has 14 residues. Trimming removed 2 bases from V and 7 bases from J; junction bases left unmatched: 2. The CDR3 sequence is CATSDYGTGNEQFF. As DNA, the CDR3 is TGTGCCACCAGTGATTACGGGACAGGGAATGAGCAGTTCTTC.

The chain is built from TRBV5-5 and TRBJ2-7; 11 positions agree with TRBD2. Germline V CDR1 and CDR2: SGHKS, YYEKEE (reference sequence). The V segment lost 2 bases and the J segment 2 bases; nucleotides outside the gene matches: 12. The CDR3 has 18 residues. In nucleotides, the CDR3 is TGTGCCAGCAGCTTCTGGCCATTTAGCGGGGGGGCCCCCTACGAGCAGTACTTC. Translation gives CASSFWPFSGGAPYEQYF.

V gene TRBV7-9 combines with J gene TRBJ2-7; weak D call: TRBD2 (5 bases). The CDR3 is 14 residues long. Trimming cost V 2 bases and J 7 bases, with 15 bases left between them. Germline lookup yields CDR1 SEHNR and CDR2 FQNEAQ (reference sequence). CDR3 coding DNA: TGTGCCAGCAGCTTATTGGCGGGTTTGGGGGAGCAGTACTTC. Residues: CASSLLAGLGEQYF.

About this clonotype: This may be a read error, as it is one base from a much larger clone. The genes are TRBV7-3 and TRBJ2-3; tentatively, D is TRBD2 (6 bases). The V end lost 5 bases, the J end lost 1 base, and 10 bases lay between the germline ends. Germline-derived CDR1 and CDR2 are SGHTA and FQGTGA. There are 14 residues in the CDR3. DNA of the CDR3: TGTGCCAGCAGCCGCGGGGTGCGCACAGATACGCAGTATTTT. This sequence encodes CASSRGVRTDTQYF. The full variable domain, rest sourced from reference TRBV7-3 and TRBJ2-3, is GAGVSQTPSNKVTEKGKYVELRCDPISGHTALYWYRQSLGQGPEFLIYFQGTGAADDSGLPNDRFFAVRPEGSVSTLKIQRTERGDSAVYLCASSRGVRTDTQYFGPGTRLTVL.

The chain carries TRBV9 and TRBJ2-5; D is possibly TRBD2 (5 bases). V was clipped by 2 bases and J by 1 base, with 12 bases between them. CDR1 and CDR2 (germline): SGDLS, YYNGEE. This CDR3 has 15 amino acids. The CDR3 spells CASSVRGSFQETQYF. The CDR3 coding sequence is TGTGCCAGCAGCGTCAGAGGGAGCTTCCAAGAGACCCAGTACTTC.

This clonotype was detected many times. The chain recombines TRBV4-3 with TRBJ2-2; D gene uncertain. CDR3 length: 16 residues. V was shortened by 4 bases and J by 5 bases, with 17 bases between the two germline ends. The germline V gene encodes CDR1 LGHNA and CDR2 YSLEER. The DNA for the CDR3 is TGCGCCAGCAGCCCCGTCCTCCTCTTGGGGACCGGGGAGCTGTTTTTT. Protein sequence: CASSPVLLLGTGELFF.

This clonotype was counted only a few times. The V call is TRBV7-6, the J call TRBJ2-3; D not certain. The CDR3 is 14 amino acids. Looked up from germline, CDR1 is SGHVS and CDR2 is FNYEAQ. V dropped 1 base and J dropped 2 bases, with 7 bases sitting between them. Here the CDR3 DNA reads TGTGCCAGCAGCTTAGAGGTCGCCACAGATACGCAGTATTTT. It specifies CASSLEVATDTQYF.

This clonotype was counted between two and nine times. V gene TRBV29-1 combines with J gene TRBJ1-2, with D perhaps TRBD1 (6 bases). This CDR3 has 13 residues. V was cut by 0 bases and J by 4 bases, with 9 bases left in between. Germline CDR1 reads SQVTM; CDR2 reads ANQGSEA. The CDR3 loop is CSVEDPTGYGYTF. The CDR3, as DNA: TGCAGCGTTGAAGACCCGACAGGCTATGGCTACACCTTC.

The gene calls are TRBV20-1 and TRBJ2-7, with D possibly being TRBD2 (5 bases). V shed 6 bases and J shed 3 bases, with 9 bases lying between them. CDR1 DFQATT and CDR2 SNEGSKA come from the germline V gene (reference sequence). The CDR3 loop spans 11 amino acids. CDR3 loop: CSATRDYEQYF. For the CDR3, the DNA is TGCAGTGCGACACGGGACTACGAGCAGTACTTC.

This chain connects TRBV15 to TRBJ1-2; possibly TRBD1 for D (5 bases). With 0 bases removed from V and 14 bases from J, the gap between germline ends came to 13 bases. The CDR3 is made up of 12 amino acids. CDR1 and CDR2 (germline): LNHNV, YYDKDF (reference sequence). The CDR3 DNA sequence: TGTGCCACCAGCAGAGATGAGGGGACGAGGACCTTC. It codes for CATSRDEGTRTF.

This clonotype was seen only a few times. The rearrangement uses TRBV5-5 and TRBJ2-5; no reliable D call. The CDR3 has 15 amino acids. Germline V lookup: CDR1 SGHKS, CDR2 YYEKEE (reference sequence). V was trimmed by 2 bases and J by 5 bases, leaving 16 bases between them. The CDR3 spells CASSLGLPIGETQYF. The CDR3 DNA reads TGTGCCAGCAGCTTAGGGCTACCTATCGGGGAGACCCAGTACTTC.

A few counts support this clonotype. This chain joins TRBV5-1 and TRBJ2-7; D gene uncertain. The CDR3 extends over 14 amino acids. Trimming removed 3 bases at V and 1 base at J, with 11 bases between. The germline CDR1 and CDR2 sequences are SGHRS and YFSETQ. CDR3 bases: TGCGCCAGCAGCTCCTCAAGACCATCCTACGAGCAGTACTTC. This sequence encodes CASSSSRPSYEQYF.

This CDR3 reads CASSFFAGLSSYNEQFF. The CDR3 nucleotides are TGTGCCAGCAGCTTTTTCGCCGGGTTGAGCTCCTACAATGAGCAGTTCTTC. The rearrangement joins TRBV7-2 to TRBJ2-1; no clear D gene. The CDR3 length is 17 residues. With 3 bases removed from V and 0 bases from J, the gap between germline ends came to 15 bases. The germline gives CDR1 SGHTA, CDR2 FQGNSA.

This chain connects TRBV5-1 to TRBJ2-5; 10 bases are a match to TRBD2. The CDR3 sequence is 16 residues long. CDR1 is SGHRS and CDR2 is YFSETQ in the germline V gene. V trimming: 4 bases; J trimming: 5 bases; junction bases outside the gene matches: 11. The CDR3 region has the DNA TGCGCCAGCAGCCCCCTGACTAGCGGGCACGGGGAGACCCAGTACTTC. As protein: CASSPLTSGHGETQYF.

This clonotype was detected ten times or more. This chain uses TRBV20-1 with TRBJ2-7, with TRBD2 as a possible D gene (5 bases). V lost 2 bases and J 3 bases, leaving 14 bases between the germline ends. Germline loops: CDR1 DFQATT, CDR2 SNEGSKA (reference sequence). The CDR3 sequence is 14 residues long. CDR3 region: CSARPVDSRYEQYV. DNA of the CDR3: TGCAGTGCTAGACCTGTGGACTCGCGCTACGAGCAGTACGTC.

This clonotype was seen only a few times. This chain links TRBV20-1 with TRBJ2-4; D call uncertain. Between the trimmed V and J ends, which lost 6 bases and 0 bases, there was a span of 15 bases. CDR1 is DFQATT and CDR2 is SNEGSKA in the germline V gene (reference sequence). The CDR3 has 15 residues. The CDR3 sequence: CSATFLRVAKNIQYF. The CDR3 DNA reads as TGCAGTGCCACCTTTCTTCGAGTAGCCAAAAACATTCAGTACTTC.